This TCR beta chain was obtained from a study of early T cells in non-severe SARS-CoV-2 infection. At the level of the study: Unpaired chains resulted from sequencing bulk RNA of unsorted whole blood.

This clonotype was seen at least ten times. The CDR3 consists of 13 residues. CDR1 WNHNN and CDR2 SYGVQD come from the germline V gene (reference sequence). The junction had 7 bases not matched to a gene; V was cut back by 10 bases and J by 5 bases. Each single cDNA molecule received a unique molecular identifier. TCRdb ran MiXCR on the 5' RACE reads and lists one entry per CDR3 protein. The table lists around 60,000 distinct CDR3 sequences, approximately 12% of them singletons. The TCR originated in an adult who was a healthcare worker with PCR-confirmed SARS-CoV-2 infection or an uninfected control (not recorded which). This chain uses TRBV10-1 with TRBJ2-3; TRBD1 matches 9 bases. Sequenced sample: whole blood. CDR3 region: CATSGTGIDTQYF. In DNA, the CDR3 is TGCGCCACCTCCGGGACAGGGATAGATACGCAGTATTTT.